The 5 T cell receptor beta chains below come from one sample, sequenced in a study of post-analysis software for immune sequencing data. Whole-study findings and limits: The five TRBV segments detected at higher frequency in patients than in controls included TRBV5-6, TRBV5-1 and TRBV20-1.

Which antigens these TCRs recognize remains unknown. Unique-molecular-identifier-tagged TCR beta cDNA libraries were used. Each CDR3 protein is one row after TCRdb ran MiXCR on the PCR reads. Of more than 450,000 distinct CDR3 sequences in the sample, approximately 31% were seen once. The sequenced material came from blood. The receptors derive from a girl aged 2-17 years with multiple sclerosis.

This chain links TRBV5-1 with TRBJ1-2; D may be TRBD1 (5 bases). CDR1 is SGHRS and CDR2 is YFSETQ in the germline V gene. Trimming left V 0 bases short and J 4 bases short, with 16 bases between. The CDR3 is 16 residues long. The CDR3 DNA reads TGCGCCAGCAGCTTGGGGACACTCTCAACCGTCTATGGCTACACCTTC. It is translated as CASSLGTLSTVYGYTF.

The chain carries TRBV20-1 and TRBJ1-1; no reliable D call. Germline CDR1 is DFQATT and CDR2 is SNEGSKA (reference sequence). The V and J ends lost 5 bases and 2 bases respectively, with 6 bases between them. There are 11 residues in the CDR3. DNA of the CDR3: TGCAGTGCTGCGACCAACACTGAAGCTTTCTTT. Encoded protein: CSAATNTEAFF.

The CDR3 DNA follows: TGTGCCAGCAGCCTGACCCCGGGACAGGGTTTGGAGACCCAGTACTTC. Amino acids: CASSLTPGQGLETQYF. The chain recombines TRBV13 with TRBJ2-7, with 9 bases fitting TRBD1. TRBJ2-5 matches the DNA end more closely, so the J call is doubtful. Germline-derived CDR1 and CDR2 are PRHDT and FYEKMQ (reference sequence). The CDR3 spans 16 residues.

This clonotype was detected a few times. The rearrangement joins TRBV20-1 to TRBJ2-5, with D unresolved. Deletions cut 0 bases from V and 5 bases from J, with 10 bases between. The germline V gene encodes CDR1 DFQATT and CDR2 SNEGSKA (reference sequence). The CDR3 runs 13 residues. The chain's CDR3 is CSARDRYPETQYF. Written as DNA, the CDR3 is TGCAGTGCTAGAGACCGCTATCCGGAGACCCAGTACTTC.

This chain uses TRBV20-1 with TRBJ2-3, with D possibly being TRBD1 (6 bases). Germline assignment: CDR1 DFQATT and CDR2 SNEGSKA (reference sequence). The CDR3 spans 14 residues. Between the trimmed V and J ends, which lost 4 bases and 0 bases, there was a span of 11 bases. CDR3 DNA sequence: TGCAGTGCTATCCGGGACACTAGCACAGATACGCAGTATTTT. Its protein is CSAIRDTSTDTQYF.